A selection of T cell receptor beta chains follows, all from one sample in a study of cytomegalovirus exposure and HLA in healthy donors. The assay was immunoSEQ multiplex PCR, and TCRdb's table has in-frame clones only and misses some. Of 70,000 to 95,000 clones in the sample, around 82% were seen once. Sequenced sample: PBMCs. Receptors were obtained from a man aged 18 to 29 in good health and CMV-seronegative. CDR3s include the opening cysteine and the closing phenylalanine or tryptophan. The D gene is left open where the match is weak.

v_call d_call cdr3_aa
TRBV6-5 TRBD1 CASSYLGTGPMSPLHF
TRBV6-1 . CASSEWGDSPLYGYTF
TRBV10-2 . CASSGGITNYEQYF
TRBV28 . CASRTAYNSPLHF
TRBV6-1 . CASARGYSNQPQHF
TRBV7-6 TRBD1 CASSILRGLGDEQFF
TRBV5-1 TRBD1 CASSLRGQELGGYTF
TRBV15 TRBD1 CATSRDPRDRGSEQYF
TRBV5-4 . CASSTGLREGYTF
TRBV11-2 TRBD2 CASSQVGLARYEQYF
TRBV15 TRBD1 CATSRVIGGWEYF
TRBV5-4 . CASSPASGASNTGELFF
TRBV6-4 TRBD2 CASSDSERGSYNEQFF
TRBV2 TRBD2 CASTPQTSGTYEQYF
TRBV12-5 . CASGPDRTGELFF
TRBV7-6 . CASSPSGGEAGELFF
TRBV10-3 . CAISRPAGTDTQYF
TRBV9 TRBD1 CASSVETGGTYEQYF
TRBV6-5 . CASSSWTGNTEAFF
TRBV7-9 TRBD1 CASSFRDRDYGYTF
TRBV6-1 . CASSEHPGSSPLHF
TRBV5-1 TRBD2 CASSLGLARTDTQYF
TRBV5-4 TRBD1 CASSLARTGPYEQYF
TRBV5-1 . CASSLQEYPRNQPQHF
TRBV21-1 . CASSKKVQGDNQPQHF
TRBV6-1 . CASSTGPSTNEKLFF
TRBV7-2 TRBD2 CASSMTSGRLNEQFF
TRBV2 . CASSDSEEGNTIYF
TRBV2 TRBD1 CASSLRDRQETQYF
TRBV30 TRBD1 CAWSRDRGFYNEQFF
TRBV7-7 . CASSLAEGQTSTNEKLFF
TRBV10-1 TRBD2 CASGGRTSFPDTQYF
TRBV7-7 TRBD2 CASSLGLAGGPQETQYF
TRBV30 . CAWSLGGSNQPQHF
TRBV5-1 TRBD2 CASSSGLATRDQETQYF
TRBV4-1 TRBD1 CASSQAGTGHQPQHF
TRBV4-1 TRBD1 CASSHGPRDSVAYEQYF
TRBV2 . CASGGARNTEAFF
TRBV11-3 . CASSRGGEQYF